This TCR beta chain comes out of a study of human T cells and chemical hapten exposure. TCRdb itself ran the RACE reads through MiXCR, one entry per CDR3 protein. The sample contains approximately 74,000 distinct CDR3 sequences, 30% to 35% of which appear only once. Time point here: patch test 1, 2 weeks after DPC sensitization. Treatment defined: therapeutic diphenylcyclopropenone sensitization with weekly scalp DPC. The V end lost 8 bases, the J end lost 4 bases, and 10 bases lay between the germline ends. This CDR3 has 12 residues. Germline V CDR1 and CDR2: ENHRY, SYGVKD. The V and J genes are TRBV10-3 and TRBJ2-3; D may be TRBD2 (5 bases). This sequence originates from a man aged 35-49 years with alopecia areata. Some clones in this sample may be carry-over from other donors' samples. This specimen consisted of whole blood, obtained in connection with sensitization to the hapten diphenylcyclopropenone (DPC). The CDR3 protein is CAIGRGADTQYF. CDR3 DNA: TGTGCCATCGGCCGGGGAGCAGATACGCAGTATTTT.